This T cell receptor beta chain comes out of a study of long-term antiretroviral therapy in people with HIV. Overall study: The oldest samples precede the 2015 immediate-ART recommendation by about a decade.

With survey level as its setting, the immunoSEQ assay was v3.0. Here immunoSEQ multiplex PCR was the method, and the copy in TCRdb shows in-frame clones only, minus some. The table shows 23,000 or so clones, with roughly three quarters occurring only once. CDR3 length equals 15 residues. V gave up 4 bases and J gave up 7 bases; unmatched junction bases: 7. Per germline, CDR1 KGHSH and CDR2 LQKENI. This clonotype was sampled from a woman aged 40 to 55 with HIV. V usage is TRBV18 and J usage is TRBJ2-1; 10 nucleotides agree with TRBD1. The source was unsorted PBMCs, collected 0.5 years after starting antiretroviral therapy. CDR3 amino acids: CASSQTGGIANEQFF. As DNA, the CDR3 is TGTGCCAGCTCACAGACAGGGGGCATTGCTAATGAGCAGTTCTTC.